This T cell receptor (beta chain) was observed in a study of T cells after yellow fever vaccination. Study-wide findings and caveats: Booster samples showed a return of most primary-vaccination clones (about 97% CD4, about 85% CD8). The secondary response was weaker, and its peak arrived faster, on day 5 versus 15.

Using its own MiXCR run on the 5' RACE reads, TCRdb lists one record per CDR3 protein. The table shows 500,000 to 700,000 distinct CDR3 sequences, with 15% to 20% occurring only once. This CDR3 region has 16 residues. Germline CDR1 is SGHRS and CDR2 is YFSETQ. The V segment lost 2 bases and the J segment 9 bases; nucleotides outside the gene matches: 10. This clonotype appeared a few times. Its antigen remains unidentified. The gene calls are TRBV5-1 and TRBJ2-1, with 11 bases lining up with TRBD1. Sequenced material: PBMCs, taken 15 days after the yellow fever booster vaccination. The clonotype comes from a man between 25 and 39 years old who received the YFV17D yellow fever vaccine. The CDR3 nucleotides are TGCGCCAGCAGCTTTGGGACAGGGGGACTTCTTAGTGAGCAGTTCTTC. Its protein is CASSFGTGGLLSEQFF.